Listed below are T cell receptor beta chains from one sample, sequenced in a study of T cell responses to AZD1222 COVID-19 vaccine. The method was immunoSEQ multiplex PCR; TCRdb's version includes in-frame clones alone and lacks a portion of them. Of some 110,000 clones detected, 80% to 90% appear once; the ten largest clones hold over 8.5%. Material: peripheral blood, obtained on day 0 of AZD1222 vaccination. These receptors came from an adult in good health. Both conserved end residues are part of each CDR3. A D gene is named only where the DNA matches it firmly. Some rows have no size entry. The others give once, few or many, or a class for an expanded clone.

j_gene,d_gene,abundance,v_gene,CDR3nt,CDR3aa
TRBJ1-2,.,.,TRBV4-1,TGCGCCAGCAGCCAAGATAGGCGGGGATCGGGCTACACCTTC,CASSQDRRGSGYTF
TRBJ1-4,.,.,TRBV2,TGTGCCAGCAATAGGGGCTGGGATACAACTAATGAAAAACTGTTTTTT,CASNRGWDTTNEKLFF
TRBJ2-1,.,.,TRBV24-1,TGTGCCACCAGTGATCGATATGAGCAGTTCTTC,CATSDRYEQFF
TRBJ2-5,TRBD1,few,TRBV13,TGTGCCAGCAGCTTCCGGGACAGCCGAGCGCAAGAGACCCAGTACTTC,CASSFRDSRAQETQYF
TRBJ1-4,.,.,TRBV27,TGTGCCAGCAGTGCTAGGATTGCTAATGAAAAACTGTTTTTT,CASSARIANEKLFF
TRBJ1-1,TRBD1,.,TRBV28,TGTGCCAGCAGGGCGTCCCACCTCAGGACAGGGGAAGCTTTCTTT,CASRASHLRTGEAFF
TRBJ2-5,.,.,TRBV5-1,TGCGCCAGCAGCTTGTGGGATCAAGAGACCCAGTACTTC,CASSLWDQETQYF
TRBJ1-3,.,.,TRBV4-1,TGCGCCAGCAGCCAAGCAGCCGGGGAACTATCTGGAAACACCATATATTTT,CASSQAAGELSGNTIYF
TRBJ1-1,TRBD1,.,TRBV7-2,TGTGCCAGCAGCTTCATTAAGGGGGCGATGAACACTGAAGCTTTCTTT,CASSFIKGAMNTEAFF
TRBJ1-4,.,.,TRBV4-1,TGCGCCAGCAGCCAAGTCCTGGACGGGGGGAATGAAAAACTGTTTTTT,CASSQVLDGGNEKLFF
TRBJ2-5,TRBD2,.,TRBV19,TGTGCCAGTAGTATAATGGCGGGGGGGCTGGAGACCCAGTACTTC,CASSIMAGGLETQYF
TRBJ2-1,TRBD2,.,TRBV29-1,TGCAGCGTTGTAGCGGGAGGCTTTAATGAGCAGTTCTTC,CSVVAGGFNEQFF
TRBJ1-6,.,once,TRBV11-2,TGTGCCAGCAGCTTAACGTATTCGATATCACCCCTCCACTTT,CASSLTYSISPLHF
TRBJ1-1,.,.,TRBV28,TGTGCCAGCAGTTTACCGAAGGCTGAAGCTTTCTTT,CASSLPKAEAFF
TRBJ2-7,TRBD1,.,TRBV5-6,TGTGCCAGCAGTTATCCGGGACAGGTTGACTACGAGCAGTACTTC,CASSYPGQVDYEQYF
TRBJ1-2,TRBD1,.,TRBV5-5,TGTGCCAGCAGCCGGACAGGGGGCACGGGCTACACCTTC,CASSRTGGTGYTF
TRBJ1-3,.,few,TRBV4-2,TGTGCCAGCAGCCACCGCCGAGGGAACTCTGGAAACACCATATATTTT,CASSHRRGNSGNTIYF
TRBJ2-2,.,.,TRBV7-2,TGTGCCAGCAGCTTAGAACGAGGGGACACCGGGGAGCTGTTTTTT,CASSLERGDTGELFF
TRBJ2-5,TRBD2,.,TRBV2,TGTGCCAGCAGGATTAGCGGGGGGGCGGAGACCCAGTACTTC,CASRISGGAETQYF
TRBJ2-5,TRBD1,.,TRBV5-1,TGCGCCAGCAGCGGGGGGACAGGGCCCATCCAAGAGACCCAGTACTTC,CASSGGTGPIQETQYF
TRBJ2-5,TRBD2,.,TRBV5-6,TGTGCCAGCAGCTTGTGGGGGACTAGCGGGAGGGCCAAGGAGACCCAGTACTTC,CASSLWGTSGRAKETQYF
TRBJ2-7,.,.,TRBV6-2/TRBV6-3,TGTGCCAGCAGTTATCAGAGACACGAGCAGTACTTC,CASSYQRHEQYF
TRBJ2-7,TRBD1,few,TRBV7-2,TGTGCCAGCAGCTCTCGACAGGGTGGGATCGAGCAGTACTTC,CASSSRQGGIEQYF
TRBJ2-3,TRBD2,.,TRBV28,TGTGCCAGCACCCACGGCGGGGGAGGGACAGATACGCAGTATTTT,CASTHGGGGTDTQYF
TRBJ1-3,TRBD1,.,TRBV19,TGTGCCAGTAGTATGGGTCGACAGGGAGGAAACACCATATATTTT,CASSMGRQGGNTIYF
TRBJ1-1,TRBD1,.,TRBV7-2,TGTGCCAGCAGCTCTGCCCCGGACAGGGGGCGCGGGAGCGCTGAAGCTTTCTTT,CASSSAPDRGRGSAEAFF
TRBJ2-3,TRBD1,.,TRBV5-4,TGTGCCAGCAGCCGACAGGGAAGCACAGATACGCAGTATTTT,CASSRQGSTDTQYF
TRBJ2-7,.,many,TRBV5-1,TGCGCCAGCAGCCCGAGGGGGGACTCCTACGAGCAGTACTTC,CASSPRGDSYEQYF
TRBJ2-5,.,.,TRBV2,TGTGCCAGCAGTGTAGCGGCGCAAGAGACCCAGTACTTC,CASSVAAQETQYF
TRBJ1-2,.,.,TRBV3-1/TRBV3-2,TGTGCCAGCAGCCAAGATGGCGGGACGGATTATGGCTACACCTTC,CASSQDGGTDYGYTF
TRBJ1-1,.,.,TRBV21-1,TGTGCCAGCAGCTCCAGAGGCACAGATCCCAGGGACACTGAAGCTTTCTTT,CASSSRGTDPRDTEAFF
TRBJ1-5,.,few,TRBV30,TGTGCCTGGAGTGGAGGGGATCAGCCCCAGCATTTT,CAWSGGDQPQHF
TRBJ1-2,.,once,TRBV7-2,TGTGCCAGCAGCTTAACAGCGTGGAACTATGGCTACACCTTC,CASSLTAWNYGYTF
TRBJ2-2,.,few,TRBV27,TGTGCCAGCAGTATGGGGACCGCCCCTGGCACCGGGGAGCTGTTTTTT,CASSMGTAPGTGELFF
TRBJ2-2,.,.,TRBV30,TGTGCCTGGAGCGTCTGGGGAAAAACCACCGGGGAGCTGTTTTTT,CAWSVWGKTTGELFF
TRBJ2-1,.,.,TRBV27,TGTGCCAGCAGTCGCCCGGGGTTCTACAATGAGCAGTTCTTC,CASSRPGFYNEQFF
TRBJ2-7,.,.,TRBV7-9,TGTGCCAGCAGCACCTCCTACGAGCAGTACTTC,CASSTSYEQYF
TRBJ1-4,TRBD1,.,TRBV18,TGTGCCAGCTCACCGACAGGGGCTAATGAAAAACTGTTTTTT,CASSPTGANEKLFF
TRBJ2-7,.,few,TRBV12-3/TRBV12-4,TGTGCCAGCAGTCGGAGGGACTCCTACGAGCAGTACTTC,CASSRRDSYEQYF
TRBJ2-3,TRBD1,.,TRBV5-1,TGCGCCAGCAGCCCCCAGGGACAGAGCACAGATACGCAGTATTTT,CASSPQGQSTDTQYF
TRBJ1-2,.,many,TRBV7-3,TGTGCCAGCAGCCCAGCACAGGGAATGACGGATGGCTACACCTTC,CASSPAQGMTDGYTF
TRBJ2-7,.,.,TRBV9,TGTGCCAGCAGCGTAGCTTCCAGCCCCTCCTACGAGCAGTACTTC,CASSVASSPSYEQYF
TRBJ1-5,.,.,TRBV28,TGTGCCAGCAGGGAAACAGGGCTCAATCAGCCCCAGCATTTT,CASRETGLNQPQHF
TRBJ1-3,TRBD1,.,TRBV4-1,TGCGCCAGCAGCCAAACCCTGGACAGGACAGTGACGAGAAACACCATATATTTT,CASSQTLDRTVTRNTIYF
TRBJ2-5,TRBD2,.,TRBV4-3,TGCGCCAGCAGCCAAGATGGCGGGGGAGTAGAGACCCAGTACTTC,CASSQDGGGVETQYF
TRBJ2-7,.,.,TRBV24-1,TGTGCCACCAGTGATCCCAGACAGGTTACCTACGAGCAGTACTTC,CATSDPRQVTYEQYF
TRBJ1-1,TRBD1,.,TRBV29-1,TGCAGCGTCGGGACAGGGCTATCTGAAGCTTTCTTT,CSVGTGLSEAFF
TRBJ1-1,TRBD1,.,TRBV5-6,TGTGCCAGCAGCATAGACAGGGGGCGGGTGAACACTGAAGCTTTCTTT,CASSIDRGRVNTEAFF
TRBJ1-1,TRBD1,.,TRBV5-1,TGCGCCAGCAGCCCCGCGCCGACAGGGGCTGAAGCTTTCTTT,CASSPAPTGAEAFF
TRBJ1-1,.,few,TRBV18,TGTGCCAGCTCACCTGATTGGGGGCCGAACACTGAAGCTTTCTTT,CASSPDWGPNTEAFF
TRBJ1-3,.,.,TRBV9,TGTGCCAGCAGCGTGTCCAGGAATGGAAACACCATATATTTT,CASSVSRNGNTIYF
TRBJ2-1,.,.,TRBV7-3,TGTGCCAGCAGCTTAGGGAACAGGGTGGGCAATGAGCAGTTCTTC,CASSLGNRVGNEQFF
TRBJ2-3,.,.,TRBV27,TGTGCCAGCAGTTTAGGGGTTGGGGATACGCAGTATTTT,CASSLGVGDTQYF
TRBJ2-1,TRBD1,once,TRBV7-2,TGTGCCAGCAGCTGGGGACAGGGCTGGAGGATGAGCGCGCAGTTCTTC,CASSWGQGWRMSAQFF
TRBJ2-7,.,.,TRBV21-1,TGTGCCAGCAGACCCCGACAGGGAGGGTCCTACGAGCAGTACTTC,CASRPRQGGSYEQYF